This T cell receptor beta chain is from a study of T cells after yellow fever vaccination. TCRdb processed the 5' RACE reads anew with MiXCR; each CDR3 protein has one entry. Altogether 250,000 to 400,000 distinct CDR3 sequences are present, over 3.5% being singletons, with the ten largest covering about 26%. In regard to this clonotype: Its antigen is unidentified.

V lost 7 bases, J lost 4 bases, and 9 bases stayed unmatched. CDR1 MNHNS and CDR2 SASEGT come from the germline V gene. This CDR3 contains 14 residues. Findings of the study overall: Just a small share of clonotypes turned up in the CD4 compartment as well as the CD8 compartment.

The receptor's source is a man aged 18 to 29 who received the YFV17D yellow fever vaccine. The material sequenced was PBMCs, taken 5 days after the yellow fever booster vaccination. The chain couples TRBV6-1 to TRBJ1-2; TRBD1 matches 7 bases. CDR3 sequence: CASIPGQTRYGYTF. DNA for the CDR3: TGTGCCAGCATCCCGGGACAGACTCGCTATGGCTACACCTTC.